Each of the 14 T cell receptor beta chains below was sequenced from the same sample in a study of CD8+CD57+ T cells in acquired aplastic anemia. TCR beta VDJ and CDR3 profiles were obtained from a genomic DNA template. TCRdb independently ran MiXCR on the reads; one entry per CDR3 protein. This sample has around 430,000 distinct CDR3 sequences; under 40% occur once, and the top ten carry roughly 0.89%. The authors sequenced patients whose flow cytometry had shown CD8+CD57+ cell expansion. What was sequenced was sorted CD4+, CD8+, or CD8+CD57+ T cells (not recorded which) from PBMCs. These receptors came from a human donor with aplastic anemia.

This clonotype came up many times. The chain recombines TRBV2 with TRBJ2-7, with D hard to call. V lost 7 bases, J lost 2 bases, and 12 bases lay in between. Germline CDR1 is SNHLY and CDR2 is FYNNEI. This CDR3 is built from 13 residues. CDR3 coding DNA: TGTGCCAGCACGTCCCAGGCAGCCTACGAGCAGTACTTC. This translates into CASTSQAAYEQYF.

The chain links TRBV24-1 to TRBJ1-2, with 7 bases matching TRBD1. With V trimmed by 3 bases and J by 6 bases, 6 bases remained unmatched. CDR3 length equals 14 residues. In germline, CDR1 is KGHDR, CDR2 SFDVKD. CDR3 in amino acids: CATSDTGENHGYTF. In DNA form, the CDR3 reads TGTGCCACCAGTGATACAGGGGAGAACCATGGCTACACCTTC.

Many counts were recorded for this clonotype. The gene calls are TRBV15 and TRBJ2-7, with D unresolved. V was clipped by 5 bases and J by 3 bases, with 11 bases between them. CDR1 is LNHNV, CDR2 YYDKDF, per germline (reference sequence). The length of the CDR3 is 13 residues. The CDR3 bases are TGTGCCACCAGCCACAGCGTTCTCTACGAGCAGTACTTC. Amino acid sequence: CATSHSVLYEQYF.

The genes are TRBV2 and TRBJ2-3; maybe TRBD2 (6 bases). CDR1 and CDR2 from the germline V gene are SNHLY and FYNNEI. V lost 6 bases to trimming and J lost 2 bases, with 15 bases between them. The CDR3 has 15 amino acids. This chain's CDR3 is CASSYKSGHTDTQYF. The CDR3 nucleotides are TGTGCCAGCAGCTACAAAAGCGGGCACACAGATACGCAGTATTTT.

This clonotype came up a few times. The CDR3 DNA reads as TGCAGTGCGCCACAGGGACAGACAAGACAAGAGACCCAGTACTTC. This translates into CSAPQGQTRQETQYF. The chain links TRBV20-1 to TRBJ2-5, with 7 bases matching TRBD1. Germline values: CDR1 DFQATT, CDR2 SNEGSKA (reference sequence). J gave up 2 bases and V 6 bases, and 12 bases lay outside the gene matches. This CDR3 region has 15 residues.

This clonotype was picked up many times. The V and J genes are TRBV9 and TRBJ2-7; a weak D match, TRBD1 (6 bases). The CDR3 has 14 amino acids. Trimming took off 4 bases at V and 4 bases at J, with 15 bases between the two ends. From germline, CDR1 is SGDLS and CDR2 YYNGEE. In DNA form, the CDR3 reads TGTGCCAGCAGCTCCACAGGACAGACGTACGAGCAGTACTTC. Protein: CASSSTGQTYEQYF.

The V and J genes are TRBV20-1 and TRBJ2-7, with 7 bases lining up with TRBD2. Germline V CDR1 and CDR2: DFQATT, SNEGSKA (reference sequence). The CDR3 contains 15 residues. V gave up 1 base and J gave up 4 bases; unmatched junction bases: 10. The CDR3 reads CSARGIEGEGYEQYF. CDR3 coding DNA: TGCAGTGCTAGAGGGATTGAAGGGGAGGGGTACGAGCAGTACTTC.

V is TRBV30 and J is TRBJ2-7; D not resolved. This CDR3 has 11 amino acids. Trimming stripped 6 bases from V and 0 bases from J, with 6 bases between. Germline V gives CDR1 GTSNPN, CDR2 SVGIG (reference sequence). The CDR3 sequence: CACQISYEQYF. CDR3 bases: TGTGCCTGCCAAATCTCCTACGAGCAGTACTTC.

This chain joins TRBV20-1 and TRBJ2-4; 7 nucleotides match TRBD1. Germline CDR1 DFQATT, CDR2 SNEGSKA (reference sequence). The CDR3 covers 12 residues. After removal of 5 bases from V and 3 bases from J, the junction contained 1 base not matched to a gene. The CDR3, as DNA: TGCAGTGCTTGGGACAGCAAAAACATTCAGTACTTC. Translating gives CSAWDSKNIQYF.

J is TRBJ1-1 and V is TRBV10-2; D not certain. Trimming took 3 bases from V and 8 from J, leaving 10 bases between them. Germline lookup yields CDR1 WSHSY and CDR2 SAAADI. The CDR3 covers 12 residues. CDR3 protein: CASSDGFSEAFF. CDR3 coding DNA: TGCGCCAGCAGTGATGGATTTTCAGAAGCTTTCTTT.

The chain links TRBV7-6 to TRBJ2-3; 11 bases map to TRBD2. The CDR3 is made up of 16 amino acids. CDR1 and CDR2 from the germline V gene are SGHVS and FNYEAQ. V gave up 5 bases and J gave up 1 base; unmatched junction bases: 5. The CDR3 loop reads CASSGPGLAGTDTQYF. CDR3 in DNA: TGTGCCAGCAGCGGCCCGGGACTAGCGGGCACAGATACGCAGTATTTT.

This clonotype came up a few times. V gene TRBV4-2 combines with J gene TRBJ2-1; 7 bases fit TRBD2. The CDR3 contains 16 residues. CDR1 is LGHNA, CDR2 YNFKEQ, per germline. V was pared by 4 bases and J by 1 base, with 7 bases of the junction left unmatched. CDR3 DNA sequence: TGTGCCAGCAGCCTCAGAGCGGGGCCGTCCTACAATGAGCAGTTCTTC. Translating it yields CASSLRAGPSYNEQFF.

This clonotype occurred many times. The V call is TRBV25-1, the J call TRBJ2-3; 8 bases agree with TRBD1. Germline CDR1 reads MGHDK; CDR2 reads SYGVNS. The CDR3 is made up of 15 amino acids. Trimming removed 3 bases from V and 3 bases from J; junction bases left unmatched: 5. In DNA form, the CDR3 reads TGTGCCAGCAGTGATTACCAGGGGGCTACAGATACGCAGTATTTT. Translation: CASSDYQGATDTQYF.

This clonotype was seen ten or more times. The chain joins TRBV2 to TRBJ1-5, with 7 nucleotides matching TRBD1. Germline V gene data show CDR1 as SNHLY and CDR2 as FYNNEI. V lost 4 bases to trimming and J lost 4 bases; unmatched junction nucleotides: 13. CDR3 length: 17 residues. DNA for the CDR3: TGTGCCAGCAGTGTTGATGGCGGAGGGGGCGTGAATCAGCCCCAGCATTTT. Translating gives CASSVDGGGGVNQPQHF.